Many counts were recorded for the clone carrying this T cell receptor beta chain. This entry comes from a study of regulatory T cells in long-lasting Graves disease. The trim removed 6 bases at V and 7 bases at J, leaving 8 bases unmatched. CDR1 MNHNS and CDR2 SASEGT come from the germline V gene. The CDR3 covers 14 residues. Building of the TCR beta libraries involved iRepertoire HTBI primers and Arm-PCR of CDR3 regions. TCRdb reanalysed the multiplex PCR reads using MiXCR and keeps one entry per CDR3 protein. The data contain over 650,000 distinct CDR3 sequences, about 32% of them singletons. Specified time point: persistent/refractory GD, antithyroid drugs over 5 years with positive TRAb. Extracted RNA from PBMCs served as the source of the TCR library.

The sequencing used peripheral blood mononuclear cells (PBMCs), collected when the disease was refractory, from a patient treated with antithyroid drugs. This chain links TRBV6-1 with TRBJ1-5; the match to TRBD1 covers 8 bases. This receptor was identified in a female donor with Graves disease. The CDR3: CASRETGAGQPQHF. CDR3 nucleotide sequence: TGTGCCAGCAGAGAGACAGGGGCTGGACAGCCCCAGCATTTT.